This T cell receptor beta chain came from a study of cytomegalovirus exposure and HLA in healthy donors. Primers: 60 Vbeta forward and 13 Jbeta reverse. TCRdb's copy holds only in-frame clones and misses some; the assay was immunoSEQ multiplex PCR. The top ten clones hold 6.1% of a sample with roughly 100,000 clones, 75% to 85% of them seen once. The CDR3 runs to 13 residues. V was clipped by 5 bases and J by 5 bases, with 13 bases between them. Germline CDR1 and CDR2: SGHVS and FNYEAQ. This clonotype was sampled from a man aged 18 to 29 in good health and CMV-seronegative. Sequences were obtained from PBMCs. The gene calls are TRBV7-6 and TRBJ2-7; no clear D. CDR3 protein: CASSPSAKHEQYF. The CDR3 DNA sequence: TGTGCCAGCAGCCCCTCCGCGAAGCACGAGCAGTACTTC.